The sequence of this TCR beta chain was determined in a study of T cells expressing NK-cell markers (TCRdb year 2020). As for the study more broadly: TCR beta-chain repertoires were profiled in sorted CD3+CD56+NKG2C+, CD3+CD56+NKG2C- and CD3+CD56-NKG2C+ T-cell subsets from eight donors. Of the eight sequenced donors, seven were found to be HCMV-seropositive and one was found to be HCMV-seronegative. The eight sequenced donors were randomly selected healthy volunteers, three men and five women. Sequencing of the libraries produced 2 x 150 bp reads on Illumina HiSeq 2000/2500, MiSeq or NextSeq.

Counted from cysteine to phenylalanine, this CDR3 has 15 amino acids. No DNA appears here. The instrument given in TCRdb is Illumina HiSeq 2000. The TCR beta cDNA libraries were made using 5'RACE template switching, a step that added both a universal primer site and unique molecular identifiers. cDNA synthesis was primed from the TCR beta constant segment, followed by two successive PCR amplification steps. The source study handled its data this way. MIGEC was used to demultiplex reads and group reads by UMI, and MiTCR was used to assemble and quantify clonotypes. To exclude erroneous sequences, only TCR cDNA sequences supported by at least two reads were retained. The tcR package was used for downstream repertoire analysis, and clonotypes were matched between fractions using CDR3 nucleotide sequence together with V segment. Antigen specificity was annotated against VDJdb with VDJmatch, allowing one amino acid substitution in CDR3. With the reads reprocessed by TCRdb, a single entry stands for each CDR3 protein sequence and no DNA is reported. It is TCRdb's table, rather than the study itself, that gives the V and J calls and clone size. This sample's table lists fewer than 550,000 distinct CDR3 sequences. Under 1.5% of the sample goes to the ten largest clones.

General conclusions and limits of the study: In several donors, the dominant CD3+CD56+NKG2C+ clonotypes were found to rank among the top 10 CD8+ clonotypes and to make up 1.0-7.0% of CD8+ T cells. It remained unclear whether the expanded NKG2C-expressing T cell clones were specific for HCMV antigens. Those dominant clonotypes were again the most abundant among CD3+CD56-NKG2C+ cells in a handful of donors, at about 25-65%.

HCMV-specific IgG was detected in serum with a commercial ELISA kit to determine HCMV serostatus. Peripheral blood mononuclear cells were isolated from blood by Ficoll density gradient centrifugation. Regarding this clonotype: What this receptor recognizes is not known.

The sequence derives from a woman in her 50s in good health. Donor details come from another sample of the same person, matched by shared clones. This chain is built from TRBV12-3 or TRBV12-4 and TRBJ2-1; the TRBD2 assignment by TCRdb is unverifiable without DNA. The source material was blood T cells: a sorted CD56 or NKG2C T cell subset, CD4+ or CD8+ T cells, or bulk PBMC T cells (not recorded which). CDR3 region: CASTSLISGANEQFF.